A single sample gave rise to the 23 T cell receptor beta chains below, sequenced in a study of CD8+CD57+ T cells in acquired aplastic anemia. TCR beta VDJ and CDR3 were profiled, and genomic DNA was the template. TCRdb independently ran MiXCR on the reads; one entry per CDR3 protein. The sample contains roughly 160,000 distinct CDR3 sequences, around 48% of which appear only once. CD8+CD57+ cell expansion had been shown by flow cytometry in patients chosen for sequencing. The source material was sorted CD4+, CD8+, or CD8+CD57+ T cells (not recorded which) from PBMCs. The receptor source for this set is a human donor with aplastic anemia.

The DNA of the CDR3 is TGTGCCAGTAGTATACCGCAGGGGGCGACCCCAGACGAGCAGTACTTC. This translates into CASSIPQGATPDEQYF. The chain couples TRBV2 to TRBJ2-7; 8 bases are shared with TRBD1. Germline trimming cut 9 bases from V and 5 bases from J; bases unmatched to any gene: 18. The CDR3 contains 16 residues. Germline assignment: CDR1 SNHLY and CDR2 FYNNEI. Supplemented by reference TRBV2 and TRBJ2-7, the full variable domain reads EPEVTQTPSHQVTQMGQEVILRCVPISNHLYFYWYRQILGQKVEFLVSFYNNEISEKSEIFDDQFSVERPDGSNFTLKIRSTKLEDSAMYFCASSIPQGATPDEQYFGPGTRLTVT.

This clonotype showed up just a few times. This chain joins TRBV6-1 and TRBJ1-1; D is undetermined. The CDR3 length is 17 residues. The germline CDR1 and CDR2 sequences are MNHNS and SASEGT. V shed 3 bases and J shed 3 bases, with 20 bases lying between them. CDR3 sequence reads: CASSDGEFKPPDTEAFF. For the CDR3, the DNA is TGTGCCAGCAGTGATGGTGAGTTCAAGCCTCCGGACACTGAAGCTTTCTTT.

This clonotype showed up many times. DNA of the CDR3: TGCAGTGCTAGGCGGGAGGGAGGCACAGATACGCAGTATTTT. It translates to CSARREGGTDTQYF. The J gene is TRBJ2-3, the V gene TRBV20-1; TRBD2 aligns across 9 bases. Germline trimming cut 3 bases from V and 1 base from J; bases unmatched to any gene: 2. Germline V gives CDR1 DFQATT, CDR2 SNEGSKA (reference sequence). The CDR3 extends over 14 amino acids.

Only one count was recorded for this clonotype. The chain uses TRBV10-1 and TRBJ2-7; the D gene could be TRBD1 or TRBD2 (6 bases each). This CDR3 comprises 15 residues. V was pared by 6 bases and J by 3 bases, with 18 bases between. Germline loops: CDR1 WNHNN, CDR2 SYGVQD (reference sequence). The CDR3 coding sequence is TGCGCCAGCAGCCCCGCAGGGGCGGGGAACTACGAGCAGTACTTC. This sequence encodes CASSPAGAGNYEQYF.

Worth noting for this clonotype: A clone one base away is much larger, so this may be a read error. The V call is TRBV6-1, the J call TRBJ2-5, with 10 bases fitting TRBD1. Germline trimming cut 6 bases from V and 5 bases from J; bases unmatched to any gene: 9. The CDR3 runs 15 residues. Germline V gene sequence: CDR1 MNHNS, CDR2 SASEGT. CDR3 DNA: TGTGCCAGCAGAGCGACAGGGGGCTACGTGGAGACCCAGTACTTC. Its translation: CASRATGGYVETQYF.

The gene calls are TRBV12-3 or TRBV12-4 and TRBJ1-5; 9 positions agree with TRBD1. The CDR3 has 14 amino acids. The J segment lost 7 bases and the V segment lost 7 bases, leaving 8 bases of the junction unmatched. DNA for the CDR3: TGTGCCAGCACCCTTACAGGGGGCGGACAGCCCCAGCATTTT. Its translation is CASTLTGGGQPQHF.

This clonotype occurred a few times. This rearrangement joins TRBV2 to TRBJ1-5, with 7 bases that match TRBD1. This CDR3 is built from 14 residues. Germline CDR1 SNHLY, CDR2 FYNNEI. With V trimmed by 7 bases and J by 2 bases, 5 bases remained unmatched. The CDR3 sequence: CASKDRVGNQPQHF. CDR3 nucleotide sequence: TGTGCCAGCAAAGACAGGGTTGGCAATCAGCCCCAGCATTTT.

This clonotype came up a few times. This chain uses TRBV18 with TRBJ1-1, with a tentative D call TRBD1 (5 bases). Germline CDR1 is KGHSH and CDR2 is LQKENI. V shed 2 bases and J shed 1 base, with 11 bases lying between them. The CDR3 extends over 15 amino acids. The CDR3 coding sequence is TGTGCCAGCTCACCATGGGGGGTTGCGAACACTGAAGCTTTCTTT. Translation: CASSPWGVANTEAFF.

This clonotype was observed at least ten times. The chain joins TRBV7-2 to TRBJ2-1, with D uncertain. CDR1 is SGHTA and CDR2 is FQGNSA in the germline V gene. The CDR3 spans 12 residues. V gave up 2 bases and J gave up 9 bases, with 8 bases separating them. This chain's CDR3 is CASSLRSTEQFF. CDR3 nucleotides: TGTGCCAGCAGCTTAAGGTCGACTGAGCAGTTCTTC. Together with reference TRBV7-2 and TRBJ2-1, the CDR3 gives the full variable domain: GAGVSQSPSNKVTEKGKDVELRCDPISGHTALYWYRQSLGQGLEFLIYFQGNSAPDKSGLPSDRFSAERTGGSVSTLTIQRTQQEDSAVYLCASSLRSTEQFFGPGTRLTVL.

The table lists this clonotype with many counts. This sequence joins TRBV7-2 and TRBJ2-1; no definite D call. Trimming took off 1 base at V and 10 bases at J, with 14 bases between the two ends. Germline V gene lookup returns CDR1 SGHTA and CDR2 FQGNSA. This CDR3 spans 14 amino acids. This CDR3 is CASSLGFMVREQFF. CDR3 nucleotide sequence: TGTGCCAGCAGCTTAGGGTTCATGGTTCGGGAGCAGTTCTTC.

V and J are TRBV12-3 or TRBV12-4 and TRBJ1-1; D ambiguous. This CDR3 has 13 amino acids. The germline V and J ends were trimmed by 3 bases and 4 bases, with 9 bases remaining between them. The CDR3: CASSLSISTEAFF. CDR3 nucleotide sequence: TGTGCCAGCAGTTTGTCGATATCCACTGAAGCTTTCTTT.

The chain couples TRBV7-9 to TRBJ1-2, with a tentative D call TRBD1 (5 bases). Germline loops: CDR1 SEHNR, CDR2 FQNEAQ (reference sequence). Trimming removed 5 bases at V and 8 bases at J, with 12 bases between. This CDR3 comprises 12 residues. The CDR3 DNA is TGTGCCAGCAGCGGGAAGGGGCGCGGCTACACCTTC. It is translated as CASSGKGRGYTF.

The chain uses TRBV20-1 and TRBJ2-7, with TRBD1 matching over 7 bases. Per the germline V gene, CDR1 is DFQATT and CDR2 is SNEGSKA (reference sequence). J was trimmed by 4 bases and V by 6 bases; bases with no gene match: 12. This CDR3 is built from 14 residues. The CDR3 here is CSANNRDSLYEQYF. The CDR3, as DNA: TGCAGTGCGAACAACCGGGACAGCCTGTACGAGCAGTACTTC.

Remarks on this clonotype: A much larger clone differs from this one at a single base, so this may be a read error. The chain is built from TRBV5-1 and TRBJ1-2; weak D call: TRBD1 (6 bases). CDR1 and CDR2 (germline): SGHRS, YFSETQ. Trimming removed 0 bases at V and 12 bases at J, with 21 bases between. CDR3 length: 15 residues. CDR3 amino acids: CASSLGTSDRGGHTF. For the CDR3, the DNA is TGCGCCAGCAGCTTGGGTACTTCTGACCGGGGGGGCCACACCTTC.

The V call is TRBV10-3, the J call TRBJ2-1, with 16 bases matching TRBD2. CDR1 and CDR2 (germline): ENHRY, SYGVKD. Losses at the gene ends were 10 bases for V and 8 bases for J; bases not matched to a gene: 8. The CDR3 covers 15 residues. The CDR3 DNA is TGTGCCACCCAGGGACTAGCGGGAGGGCTAGATGAGCAGTTCTTC. Translated: CATQGLAGGLDEQFF.

This clonotype was seen repeatedly, ten times or more. The chain employs TRBV25-1 and TRBJ2-5, with unresolved D. The germline V gene encodes CDR1 MGHDK and CDR2 SYGVNS. Trimming took 5 bases from V and 4 from J, leaving 17 bases between them. The CDR3 spans 15 residues. As DNA, the CDR3 is TGTGCCAGCAGTCCCGGACCTCCCCTTGGAGAGACCCAGTACTTC. It is translated as CASSPGPPLGETQYF. Using reference TRBV25-1 and TRBJ2-5 for the parts outside the CDR3, the full variable domain is EADIYQTPRYLVIGTGKKITLECSQTMGHDKMYWYQQDPGMELHLIHYSYGVNSTEKGDLSSESTVSRIRTEHFPLTLESARPSHTSQYLCASSPGPPLGETQYFGPGTRLLVL.

The chain links TRBV29-1 to TRBJ2-1, with D possibly called TRBD1 or TRBD2 (5 bases each). The CDR3 covers 14 residues. Germline loops: CDR1 SQVTM, CDR2 ANQGSEA. The V and J ends lost 4 bases and 3 bases respectively, with 13 bases between them. This chain's CDR3 is CSVADGARYNEQFF. CDR3 DNA sequence: TGCAGCGTTGCCGACGGGGCCCGCTACAATGAGCAGTTCTTC.

The CDR3 sequence is CASSYDTGLTNEKLFF. The CDR3 DNA sequence: TGTGCCAGCAGTTATGATACAGGGTTGACTAATGAAAAACTGTTTTTT. The chain carries TRBV6-5 and TRBJ1-4; possibly TRBD1 for D (6 bases). This CDR3 contains 16 residues. CDR1 MNHEY and CDR2 SVGAGI come from the germline V gene. The V and J ends lost 3 bases and 2 bases respectively, with 13 bases between them.

The chain combines TRBV20-1 with TRBJ2-7; a possible D gene is TRBD2 (5 bases). Germline-derived CDR1 and CDR2 are DFQATT and SNEGSKA (reference sequence). With 2 bases removed from V and 1 base from J, the gap between germline ends came to 9 bases. This CDR3 spans 13 amino acids. The CDR3 spells CSARWEISYEQYF. DNA of the CDR3: TGCAGTGCTAGATGGGAGATATCCTACGAGCAGTACTTC.

The rearrangement links TRBV30 to TRBJ2-3, with 7 nucleotides matching TRBD2. V shed 2 bases, J shed 6 bases, and the junction held 2 bases outside the gene matches. The CDR3 spans 12 residues. Germline V gives CDR1 GTSNPN, CDR2 SVGIG (reference sequence). The CDR3 sequence: CAWSPGGDTQYF. In DNA, the CDR3 is TGTGCCTGGAGTCCCGGGGGGGATACGCAGTATTTT. Together with reference TRBV30 and TRBJ2-3, the CDR3 gives the full variable domain: SQTIHQWPATLVQPVGSPLSLECTVEGTSNPNLYWYRQAAGRGLQLLFYSVGIGQISSEVPQNLSASRPQDRQFILSSKKLLLSDSGFYLCAWSPGGDTQYFGPGTRLTVL.

This chain connects TRBV24-1 to TRBJ2-3; D may be TRBD2 (5 bases). CDR1 is KGHDR and CDR2 is SFDVKD in the germline V gene. V lost 5 bases, J lost 1 base, and 12 bases lay in between. The CDR3 runs to 15 residues. CDR3 sequence: CATSGVGVGTDTQYF. The CDR3 DNA sequence: TGTGCCACCAGTGGGGTGGGAGTAGGCACAGATACGCAGTATTTT.

The count of this clonotype is one. This could be a read error, since a much larger clone is one nucleotide away. The J gene is TRBJ1-1, the V gene TRBV2, with 7 positions matching TRBD1. This CDR3 region has 19 residues. CDR1 is SNHLY, CDR2 FYNNEI, per germline. Trimming removed 3 bases from V and 5 bases from J; junction bases left unmatched: 21. CDR3 sequence reads: CASSDKGGPQGNSNTEAFF. Written as DNA, the CDR3 is TGTGCCAGCAGTGATAAAGGGGGCCCTCAGGGAAACTCGAATACTGAAGCTTTCTTT.

This clonotype appeared many times. J is TRBJ1-1 and V is TRBV10-3; weak D call: TRBD1 (5 bases). This CDR3 has 14 amino acids. V lost 4 bases, J lost 0 bases, and 9 bases lay in between. Germline CDR1 and CDR2: ENHRY and SYGVKD. CDR3 DNA: TGTGCCATCAGTGTTCAGGGATTGAACACTGAAGCTTTCTTT. It codes for CAISVQGLNTEAFF.